Only a few counts were recorded for the clone carrying this TCR beta chain. Its antigen is as yet unknown. The record originates from a study of CD8 T cells in ankylosing spondylitis. Whole-study results and caveats: Within peripheral blood, clones linked to disease were CD8+ and relatively rare.

TCRdb reanalysed the 5' RACE reads using MiXCR and keeps one entry per CDR3 protein. The sample has approximately 150,000 distinct CDR3 sequences, roughly 30% seen once. The material sequenced was synovial fluid, either unsorted or a sorted T cell fraction (not recorded which). The receptor comes from a male donor with ankylosing spondylitis.

CDR3 residues: CASSLNGGFYEQYF. DNA for the CDR3: TGCGCCAGCAGCTTGAACGGGGGCTTCTACGAGCAGTACTTC. V is TRBV5-1 and J is TRBJ2-7; D possibly matches TRBD1 or TRBD2 (6 bases each). The V gene's germline CDR1 is SGHRS and CDR2 YFSETQ. The CDR3 consists of 14 residues. V was pared by 1 base and J by 3 bases, with 11 bases between.